The clone carrying this TCR beta chain was observed once. The data are from a study of CD8 T cells in Susac syndrome. On the study more broadly: At the time of blood draw, patients with Susac syndrome were therapy-naive, receiving corticosteroids, or receiving intravenous immunoglobulin alone.

CDR1 is KGHSH and CDR2 is LQKENI in the germline V gene. The CDR3 is 13 amino acids. V shed 0 bases and J shed 5 bases, with 6 bases lying between them. It was with random hexamers that roughly 0.45 to 1 ug RNA was reverse transcribed. TCRdb re-called the immunoSEQ multiplex PCR reads through MiXCR, storing one row per CDR3 protein. The table records around 150,000 distinct CDR3 sequences, roughly 95% of them present only once. The sample was CD4+ T cells from PBMCs. This chain joins TRBV18 and TRBJ2-3; D is possibly TRBD1 (5 bases). The receptor was derived from a human donor with Susac syndrome. The CDR3: CASSPPQGDTQYF. The DNA of the CDR3 is TGTGCCAGCTCACCACCTCAGGGAGATACGCAGTATTTT.